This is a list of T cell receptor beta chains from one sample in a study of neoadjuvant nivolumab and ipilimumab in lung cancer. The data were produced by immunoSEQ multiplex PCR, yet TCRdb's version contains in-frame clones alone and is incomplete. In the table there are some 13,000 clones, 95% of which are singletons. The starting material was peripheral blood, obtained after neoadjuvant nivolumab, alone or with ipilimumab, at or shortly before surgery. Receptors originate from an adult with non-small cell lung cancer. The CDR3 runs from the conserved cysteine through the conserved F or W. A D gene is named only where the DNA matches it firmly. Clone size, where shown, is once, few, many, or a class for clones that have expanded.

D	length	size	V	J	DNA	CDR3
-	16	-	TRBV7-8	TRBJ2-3	TGTGCCAGCAGCTTAGGGACCTACTCTATCACAGATACGCAGTATTTT	CASSLGTYSITDTQYF
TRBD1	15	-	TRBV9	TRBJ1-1	TGTGCCAGCAGCGTAGAAGGACAGGGTCTCACTGAAGCTTTCTTT	CASSVEGQGLTEAFF
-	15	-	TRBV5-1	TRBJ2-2	TGCGCCAGCAGGGGAGGACAGCTAAACACCGGGGAGCTGTTTTTT	CASRGGQLNTGELFF
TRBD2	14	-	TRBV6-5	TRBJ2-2	TGTGCCAGCACCCGACTAGCGGGAGCCGGGGAGCTGTTTTTT	CASTRLAGAGELFF
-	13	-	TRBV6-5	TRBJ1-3	TGTGCCAGCAGTTATTTCTCTGGAAACACCATATATTTT	CASSYFSGNTIYF
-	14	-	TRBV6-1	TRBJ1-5	TGTGCCAGCAGTGAGTTCCGAGGGAATCAGCCCCAGCATTTT	CASSEFRGNQPQHF
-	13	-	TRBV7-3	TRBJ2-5	TGTGCCAGCAGCTTATTGGGCGGAGAGACCCAGTACTTC	CASSLLGGETQYF
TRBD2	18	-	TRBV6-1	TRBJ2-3	TGTGCCAGCAGTGAAATGGGGGGACTAGCGGGGGGGAAAGATACGCAGTATTTT	CASSEMGGLAGGKDTQYF
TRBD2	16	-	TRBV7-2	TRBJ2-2	TGTGCCAGCAGCTTAGTACCGGGAGGCAACACCGGGGAGCTGTTTTTT	CASSLVPGGNTGELFF
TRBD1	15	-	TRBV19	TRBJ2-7	TGTGCCAGTAGTGTAACCGGGACAGGGGCCTACGAGCAGTACTTC	CASSVTGTGAYEQYF
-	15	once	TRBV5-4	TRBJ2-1	TGTGCCAGCAGCTTGGGGCAGGGCGTCGACAATGAGCAGTTCTTC	CASSLGQGVDNEQFF
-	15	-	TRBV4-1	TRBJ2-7	TGCGCCAGCAGCCAAGATAGGGCTAGCCTGTACGAGCAGTACTTC	CASSQDRASLYEQYF
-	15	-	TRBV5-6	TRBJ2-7	TGTGCCAGCAGCTTAAGGCACCTAGCGTACTACGAGCAGTACTTC	CASSLRHLAYYEQYF
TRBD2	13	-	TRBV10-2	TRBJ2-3	TGCGCCAGCAAAGGACTAGTAGCGGATACGCAGTATTTT	CASKGLVADTQYF
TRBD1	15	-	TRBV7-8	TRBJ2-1	TGTGCCAGCAGCCCGACAGGGGCCTCCTACAATGAGCAGTTCTTC	CASSPTGASYNEQFF
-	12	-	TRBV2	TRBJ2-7	TGTGCCAGCAGAGGACTGAGCTACGAGCAGTACTTC	CASRGLSYEQYF
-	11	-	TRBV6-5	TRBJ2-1	TGTGCCAGCGCCACTAGCTCCGAGCAGTTCTTC	CASATSSEQFF
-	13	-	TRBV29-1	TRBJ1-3	TGCAGCGTTGAATCGGGGACTGGAAACACCATATATTTT	CSVESGTGNTIYF
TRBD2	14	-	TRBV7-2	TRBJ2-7	TGTGCCAGCAGTAATTGGGGGGGAGCTGACGAGCAGTACTTC	CASSNWGGADEQYF
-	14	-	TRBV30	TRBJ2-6	TGTGCCTGGAAGCAGACCTCTGGGGCCAACGTCCTGACTTTC	CAWKQTSGANVLTF
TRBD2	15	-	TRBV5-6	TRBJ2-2	TGTGCCAGCAGCTTTGGACTAGCGGGAACCGGGGAGCTGTTTTTT	CASSFGLAGTGELFF
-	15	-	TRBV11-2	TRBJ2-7	TGTGCCAGCAGCTCCCCCGCCAGGGCTGATTACGAGCAGTACTTC	CASSSPARADYEQYF
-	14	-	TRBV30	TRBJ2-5	TGTGCCTGGAGTGTAAATCTAGGAGGAGAGACCCAGTACTTC	CAWSVNLGGETQYF
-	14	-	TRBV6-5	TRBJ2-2	TGTGCCAGCATTAAGGGAGCGAACACCGGGGAGCTGTTTTTT	CASIKGANTGELFF
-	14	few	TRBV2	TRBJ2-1	TGTGCCAGCAGTGAAGTTTGGCCAGGCAATGAGCAGTTCTTC	CASSEVWPGNEQFF
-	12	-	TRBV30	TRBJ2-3	TGTGCCGGCGGCGTAAGTGCAGATACGCAGTATTTT	CAGGVSADTQYF
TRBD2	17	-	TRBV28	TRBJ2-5	TGTGCCAGCAGGTCTGGGAGGACTAGCGGGAACCAAGAGACCCAGTACTTC	CASRSGRTSGNQETQYF
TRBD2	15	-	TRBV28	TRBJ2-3	TGTGCCAGCAGCCTAGCGGGTGTCTCCACAGATACGCAGTATTTT	CASSLAGVSTDTQYF
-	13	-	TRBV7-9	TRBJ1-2	TGTGCCAGCAGCTTAGGGGCAGCCTATGGCTACACCTTC	CASSLGAAYGYTF
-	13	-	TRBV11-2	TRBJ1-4	TGTGCCAGCAGCTTAGCAACGGACAGCAGACTGTTTTTT	CASSLATDSRLFF
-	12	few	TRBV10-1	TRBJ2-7	TGCGCCAGCCGCGAGGTATCGGACGAGCAGTACTTC	CASREVSDEQYF
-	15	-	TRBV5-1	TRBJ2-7	TGCGCCAGCAGCTGGGGAGCTGGAGATCCCCGCGAGCAGTACTTC	CASSWGAGDPREQYF
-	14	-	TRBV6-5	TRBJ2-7	TGTGCCAGCAGTTACTCTCCCTGGAACTACGAGCAGTACTTC	CASSYSPWNYEQYF
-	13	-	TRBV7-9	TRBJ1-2	TGTGCCAGCAGCTTAGGGGGGGCCTATGGCTACACCTTC	CASSLGGAYGYTF
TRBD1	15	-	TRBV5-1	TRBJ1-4	TGCGCCAGCAGCTTAACGACAGGGGCTAATGAAAAACTGTTTTTT	CASSLTTGANEKLFF
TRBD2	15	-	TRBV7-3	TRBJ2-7	TGTGCCAGCAGCTTAGGCCTAGCGGGAGATGTCGAGCAGTACTTC	CASSLGLAGDVEQYF
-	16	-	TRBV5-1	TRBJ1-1	TGCGCCAGCAGCTCACACACGTCAGAGATGAACACTGAAGCTTTCTTT	CASSSHTSEMNTEAFF
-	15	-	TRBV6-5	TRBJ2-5	TGTGCCAGCAGTTACTCTGGAGGTATACAAGAGACCCAGTACTTC	CASSYSGGIQETQYF
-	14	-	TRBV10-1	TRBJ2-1	TGCGCCAGCAGTGAGTCGATAGACGGTAATGAGCAGTTCTTC	CASSESIDGNEQFF
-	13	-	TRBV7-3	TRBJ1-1	TGTGCCAGCGGGGAGGGCCGAACGACTGAAGCTTTCTTT	CASGEGRTTEAFF
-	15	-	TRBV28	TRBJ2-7	TGTGCCAGCAGCCCCTTGGGTACAGTCTCCTACGAGCAGTACTTC	CASSPLGTVSYEQYF
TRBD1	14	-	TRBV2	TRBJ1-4	TGTGCCAGCAGCCAGGGGGCAACTAATGAAAAACTGTTTTTT	CASSQGATNEKLFF
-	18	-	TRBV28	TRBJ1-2	TGTGCCAGCATTAGCTCCGGACAGAAGAGAATTAAAGAATATGGCTACACCTTC	CASISSGQKRIKEYGYTF
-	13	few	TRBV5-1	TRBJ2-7	TGCGCCAGCAGCTTGGACCAGGGCCACGAGCAGTACTTC	CASSLDQGHEQYF
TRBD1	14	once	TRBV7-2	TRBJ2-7	TGTGCCAGCAGACCTCGGACAGGCCCCTACGAGCAGTACTTC	CASRPRTGPYEQYF
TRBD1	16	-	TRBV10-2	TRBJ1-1	TGCGCCAGCAGGGACGGACAGGGGGTGGGGAACACTGAAGCTTTCTTT	CASRDGQGVGNTEAFF
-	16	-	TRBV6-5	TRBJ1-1	TGTGCCAGCAGTTACTCTGGGGTAGGAATACATGGTGAAGCTTTCTTT	CASSYSGVGIHGEAFF
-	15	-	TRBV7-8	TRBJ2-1	TGTGCCAGCAGCCCAGAAGTGTACTCCTACAATGAGCAGTTCTTC	CASSPEVYSYNEQFF
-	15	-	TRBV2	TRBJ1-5	TGTGCCAGCAGTGATGGAGGGGATAGCAATCAGCCCCAGCATTTT	CASSDGGDSNQPQHF
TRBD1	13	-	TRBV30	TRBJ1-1	TGTGCCTGGAGTGGGGGGACAGACACTGAAGCTTTCTTT	CAWSGGTDTEAFF
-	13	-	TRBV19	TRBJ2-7	TGTGCCAGTAGTCCACCGGGACTTTACGAGCAGTACTTC	CASSPPGLYEQYF
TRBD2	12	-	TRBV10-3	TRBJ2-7	TGTGCCATCAGTAGCGGGGGCTACGAGCAGTACTTC	CAISSGGYEQYF
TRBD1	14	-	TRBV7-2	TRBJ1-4	TGTGCCAGCAGCAAACAGGGGCGAAATGAAAAACTGTTTTTT	CASSKQGRNEKLFF
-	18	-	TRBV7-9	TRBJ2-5	TGTGCCAGCAGCTTTTTCCCGGACCCTGGGAGACGCCAAGAGACCCAGTACTTC	CASSFFPDPGRRQETQYF